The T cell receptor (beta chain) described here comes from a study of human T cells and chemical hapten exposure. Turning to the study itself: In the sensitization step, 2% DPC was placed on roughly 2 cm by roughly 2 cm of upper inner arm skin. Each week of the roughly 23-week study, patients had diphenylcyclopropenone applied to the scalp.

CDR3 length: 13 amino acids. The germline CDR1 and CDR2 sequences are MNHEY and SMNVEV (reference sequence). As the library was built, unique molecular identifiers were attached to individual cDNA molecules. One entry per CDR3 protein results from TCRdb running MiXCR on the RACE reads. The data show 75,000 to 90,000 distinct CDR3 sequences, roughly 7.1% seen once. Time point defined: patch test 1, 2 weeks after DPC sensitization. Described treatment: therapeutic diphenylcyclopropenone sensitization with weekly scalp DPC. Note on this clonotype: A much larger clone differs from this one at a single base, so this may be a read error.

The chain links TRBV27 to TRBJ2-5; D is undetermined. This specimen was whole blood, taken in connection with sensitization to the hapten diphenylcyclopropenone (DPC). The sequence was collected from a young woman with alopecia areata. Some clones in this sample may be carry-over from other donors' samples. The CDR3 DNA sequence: TGTGCCAACAGTTTGACGTACCAAGAGACCCAGTACTTC. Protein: CANSLTYQETQYF.